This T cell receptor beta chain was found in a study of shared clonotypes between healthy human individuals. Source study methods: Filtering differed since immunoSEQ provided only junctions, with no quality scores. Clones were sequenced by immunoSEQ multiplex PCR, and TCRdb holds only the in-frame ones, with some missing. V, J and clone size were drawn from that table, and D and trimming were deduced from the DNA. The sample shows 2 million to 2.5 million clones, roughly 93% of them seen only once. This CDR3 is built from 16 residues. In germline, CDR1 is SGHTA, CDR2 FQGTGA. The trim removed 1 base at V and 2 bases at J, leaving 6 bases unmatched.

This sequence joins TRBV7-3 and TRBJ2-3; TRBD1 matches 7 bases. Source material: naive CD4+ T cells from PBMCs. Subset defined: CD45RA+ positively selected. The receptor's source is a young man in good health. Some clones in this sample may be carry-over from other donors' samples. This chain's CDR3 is CASSLRGDRYTDTQYF. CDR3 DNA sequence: TGTGCCAGCAGCTTAAGAGGGGACAGATACACAGATACGCAGTATTTT. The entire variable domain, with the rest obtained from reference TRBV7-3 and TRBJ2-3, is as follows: GAGVSQTPSNKVTEKGKYVELRCDPISGHTALYWYRQSLGQGPEFLIYFQGTGAADDSGLPNDRFFAVRPEGSVSTLKIQRTERGDSAVYLCASSLRGDRYTDTQYFGPGTRLTVL.